A selection of T cell receptor beta chains follows, all from one sample in a study of T cell responses to AZD1222 COVID-19 vaccine. Profiling relied on immunoSEQ multiplex PCR, and the TCRdb table lists in-frame clones only, not all of them. The sample contains over 100,000 clones, approximately 90% of which appear only once. The specimen comprised peripheral blood, sampled 28 days after the second AZD1222 dose. These receptors all come from an adult who received the AZD1222 COVID-19 vaccine. Both conserved end residues are part of each CDR3. The order of the fields is J gene, V gene, D gene, clone size, CDR3 protein, CDR3 DNA. A D gene is named only where the DNA matches it firmly. Where a row states a size, it is once, few, many or the class of an expanded clone; other rows omit it.

>TRBJ2-5|TRBV12-3/TRBV12-4|NA|NA
CASSLGRGETQYF
TGTGCCAGCAGTTTAGGTAGGGGAGAGACCCAGTACTTC
>TRBJ2-2|TRBV4-2|NA|NA
CASSQVQQNTGELFF
TGTGCCAGCAGCCAAGTCCAGCAGAACACCGGGGAGCTGTTTTTT
>TRBJ1-5|TRBV18|TRBD1|NA
CASSPLDRGASNQPQHF
TGTGCCAGCTCACCCCTAGACAGGGGGGCTAGCAATCAGCCCCAGCATTTT
>TRBJ1-1|TRBV2|NA|NA
CASSGQFKRDRNTEAFF
TGTGCCAGCAGTGGACAGTTCAAAAGGGATAGGAACACTGAAGCTTTCTTT
>TRBJ1-2|TRBV28|TRBD1|NA
CASSSWQGDSNYGYTF
TGTGCCAGCAGTTCGTGGCAGGGGGATTCTAACTATGGCTACACCTTC
>TRBJ2-7|TRBV2|TRBD2|NA
CASSGVAGSYEQYF
TGTGCCAGCAGTGGGGTAGCGGGTTCCTACGAGCAGTACTTC
>TRBJ1-1|TRBV5-4|TRBD1|NA
CASSAGQGVYTEAFF
TGTGCCAGCAGCGCGGGACAGGGGGTTTACACTGAAGCTTTCTTT
>TRBJ1-2|TRBV21-1|NA|NA
CASRLRSCYGYTF
TGTGCCAGCAGGCTCAGGAGTTGCTATGGCTACACCTTC
>TRBJ1-1|TRBV6-5|NA|NA
CASSGYGNTEAFF
TGTGCCAGCTCAGGGTACGGGAACACTGAAGCTTTCTTT
>TRBJ2-2|TRBV27|NA|NA
CASSPGASMISGELFF
TGTGCCAGCAGCCCTGGGGCTAGCATGATTTCCGGGGAGCTGTTTTTT
>TRBJ2-3|TRBV7-2|NA|NA
CASSSRRGSGTDTQYF
TGTGCCAGCAGCTCAAGGAGGGGCAGTGGAACAGATACGCAGTATTTT
>TRBJ1-5|TRBV7-9|TRBD1|few
CASSPGTGVGQPQHF
TGTGCCAGCAGCCCGGGGACAGGGGTCGGTCAGCCCCAGCATTTT
>TRBJ2-1|TRBV6-4|TRBD2|NA
CASSDSRGLAGHNEQFF
TGTGCCAGCAGTGACTCAAGGGGACTAGCGGGCCACAATGAGCAGTTCTTC
>TRBJ1-1|TRBV5-1|NA|NA
CASSLEYIGVDSMNTEAFF
TGCGCCAGCAGCTTGGAGTATATCGGGGTGGACAGCATGAACACTGAAGCTTTCTTT
>TRBJ2-2|TRBV7-9|NA|NA
CASSLVRGELFF
TGTGCCAGCAGCTTGGTTCGCGGGGAGCTGTTTTTT
>TRBJ1-1|TRBV5-1|TRBD1|NA
CASSWGDSRTNTEAFF
TGCGCCAGCAGCTGGGGGGACAGTAGGACGAACACTGAAGCTTTCTTT
>TRBJ2-7|TRBV19|TRBD1|NA
CASSVGQGAYEQYF
TGTGCCAGTAGTGTGGGACAGGGGGCCTACGAGCAGTACTTC
>TRBJ2-7|TRBV10-3|TRBD1|NA
CATATGQGAYEQYF
TGTGCCACCGCAACGGGACAGGGGGCGTACGAGCAGTACTTC
>TRBJ1-2|TRBV3-1/TRBV3-2|TRBD1|once
CASSLRQGIYGYTF
TGTGCCAGCAGCCTCCGACAGGGCATCTATGGCTACACCTTC
>TRBJ1-5|TRBV13|NA|NA
CASSSGLTNQPQHF
TGTGCCAGCAGCTCGGGACTGACTAATCAGCCCCAGCATTTT
>TRBJ2-3|TRBV5-1|NA|NA
CASSPPDGATDTQYF
TGCGCCAGCAGCCCTCCGGACGGTGCGACAGATACGCAGTATTTT
>TRBJ2-1|TRBV18|NA|NA
CASSPGGVTSYNEQFF
TGTGCCAGCTCACCGGGGGGAGTGACATCCTACAATGAGCAGTTCTTC
>TRBJ2-7|TRBV2|NA|few
CASSEYYEQYF
TGTGCCAGCAGTGAATACTACGAGCAGTACTTC
>TRBJ1-6|TRBV2|TRBD1|NA
CASKRLIGTGGSPLHF
TGTGCCAGCAAGCGCCTAATTGGGACAGGGGGTTCACCCCTCCACTTT
>TRBJ2-2|TRBV9|TRBD2|NA
CASSFGGLAGGAGELFF
TGTGCCAGCAGCTTCGGGGGACTAGCGGGAGGTGCCGGGGAGCTGTTTTTT
>TRBJ2-1|TRBV2|TRBD2|NA
CAISKGTSGYEQFF
TGTGCCATCTCAAAGGGGACTAGCGGGTACGAGCAGTTCTTC
>TRBJ2-6|TRBV5-4|TRBD1|NA
CASSVGQGANVLTF
TGTGCCAGCAGCGTGGGACAGGGGGCCAACGTCCTGACTTTC
>TRBJ1-1|TRBV5-1|NA|NA
CASSRTPGTEAFF
TGCGCCAGCAGCCGGACCCCGGGCACTGAAGCTTTCTTT
>TRBJ2-1|TRBV9|NA|NA
CASSVPGGDEQFF
TGTGCCAGCAGCGTCCCAGGGGGGGATGAGCAGTTCTTC
>TRBJ2-1|TRBV7-9|TRBD2|NA
CASKLAGLNEQFF
TGTGCCAGCAAACTAGCGGGATTGAATGAGCAGTTCTTC
>TRBJ1-4|TRBV6-5|TRBD1|NA
CASSYGGTGAEKLFF
TGTGCCAGCAGTTACGGCGGGACAGGCGCTGAAAAACTGTTTTTT
>TRBJ2-3|TRBV3-1/TRBV3-2|NA|NA
CASTRRGTDTQYF
TGTGCCAGCACTCGACGCGGCACAGATACGCAGTATTTT
>TRBJ1-2|TRBV23-1|TRBD1|NA
CASSHPNDRDRGDYGYTF
TGCGCCAGCAGTCATCCGAACGACCGGGACAGGGGCGACTATGGCTACACCTTC
>TRBJ1-3|TRBV6-5|NA|NA
CASIRSRNEGNTIYF
TGTGCCAGCATCCGTTCTCGAAACGAGGGAAACACCATATATTTT
>TRBJ2-7|TRBV7-6|NA|NA
CASSHGDTYEQYF
TGTGCCAGCAGCCATGGGGATACCTACGAGCAGTACTTC
>TRBJ2-1|TRBV6-1|TRBD1|NA
CASSEIKLDRTNDEQFF
TGTGCCAGCAGTGAAATTAAACTGGACAGGACCAATGATGAGCAGTTCTTC
>TRBJ1-5|TRBV30|TRBD1|NA
CAWSSGQGLNQPQHF
TGTGCCTGGAGCTCGGGACAGGGGCTAAATCAGCCCCAGCATTTT
>TRBJ2-7|TRBV29-1|NA|NA
CSVESGASYEQYF
TGCAGCGTTGAATCAGGGGCCAGCTACGAGCAGTACTTC